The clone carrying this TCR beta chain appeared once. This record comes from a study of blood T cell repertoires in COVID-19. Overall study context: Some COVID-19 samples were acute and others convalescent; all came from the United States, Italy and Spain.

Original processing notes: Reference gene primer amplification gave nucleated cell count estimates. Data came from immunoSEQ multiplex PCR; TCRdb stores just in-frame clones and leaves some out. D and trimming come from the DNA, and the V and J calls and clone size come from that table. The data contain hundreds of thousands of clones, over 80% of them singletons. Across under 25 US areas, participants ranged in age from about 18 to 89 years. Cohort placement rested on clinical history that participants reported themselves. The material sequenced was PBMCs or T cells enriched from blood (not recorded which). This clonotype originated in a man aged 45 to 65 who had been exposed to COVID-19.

The CDR3 nucleotides read TGCGCCAGCAGCTTGGCAGGGATCGACGAAAAACTGTTTTTT. Translated, it gives CASSLAGIDEKLFF. The rearrangement links TRBV5-1 to TRBJ1-4; D is possibly TRBD1 (5 bases). Germline CDR1 and CDR2: SGHRS and YFSETQ. Trimming stripped 0 bases from V and 8 bases from J, with 11 bases between. The CDR3 runs 14 residues.